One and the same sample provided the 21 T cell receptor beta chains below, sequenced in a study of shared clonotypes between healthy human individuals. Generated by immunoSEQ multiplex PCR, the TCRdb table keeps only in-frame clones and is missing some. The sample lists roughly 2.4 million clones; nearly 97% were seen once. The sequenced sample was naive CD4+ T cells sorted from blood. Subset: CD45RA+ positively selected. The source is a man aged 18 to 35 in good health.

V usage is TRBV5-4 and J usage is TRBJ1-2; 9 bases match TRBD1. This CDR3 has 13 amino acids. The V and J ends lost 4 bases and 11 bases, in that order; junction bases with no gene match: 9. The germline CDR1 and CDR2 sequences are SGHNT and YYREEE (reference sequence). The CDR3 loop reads CASSNTGGGGYTF. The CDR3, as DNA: TGTGCCAGCAGCAACACAGGGGGCGGCGGGTACACCTTC.

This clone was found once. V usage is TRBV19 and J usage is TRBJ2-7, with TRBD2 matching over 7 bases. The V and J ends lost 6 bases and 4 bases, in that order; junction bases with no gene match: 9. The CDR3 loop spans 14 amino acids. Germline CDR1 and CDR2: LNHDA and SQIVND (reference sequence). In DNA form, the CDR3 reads TGTGCCAGTAGCACACCCGGGAGGAATTACGAGCAGTACTTC. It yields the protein CASSTPGRNYEQYF.

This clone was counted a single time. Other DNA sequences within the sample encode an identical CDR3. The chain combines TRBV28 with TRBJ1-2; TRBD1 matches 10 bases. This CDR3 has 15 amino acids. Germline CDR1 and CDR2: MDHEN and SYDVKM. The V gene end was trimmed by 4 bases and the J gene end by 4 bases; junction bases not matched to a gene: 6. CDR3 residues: CASSSPGQGFYGYTF. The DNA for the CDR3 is TGTGCCAGCAGTTCCCCGGGACAGGGGTTCTATGGCTACACCTTC.

CDR3 loop: CAISESQGLDGYTF. Here the CDR3 DNA reads TGTGCCATCAGTGAGTCTCAAGGCCTGGATGGCTACACCTTC. This sequence joins TRBV10-3 and TRBJ1-2; no definite D call. Germline CDR1 reads ENHRY; CDR2 reads SYGVKD. The CDR3 loop spans 14 amino acids. Trimming stripped 0 bases from V and 6 bases from J, with 11 bases between.

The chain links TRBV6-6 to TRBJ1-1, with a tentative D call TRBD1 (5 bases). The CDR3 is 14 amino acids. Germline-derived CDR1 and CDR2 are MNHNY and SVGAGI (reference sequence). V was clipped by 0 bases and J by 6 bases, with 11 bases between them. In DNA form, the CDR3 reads TGTGCCAGCAGTTACTCGGGGGTTGCGCCTGAAGCTTTCTTT. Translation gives CASSYSGVAPEAFF.

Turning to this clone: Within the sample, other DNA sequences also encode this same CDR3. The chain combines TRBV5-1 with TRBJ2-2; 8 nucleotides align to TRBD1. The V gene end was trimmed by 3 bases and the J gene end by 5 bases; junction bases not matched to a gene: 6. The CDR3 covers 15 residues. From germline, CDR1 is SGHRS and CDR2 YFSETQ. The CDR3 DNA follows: TGCGCCAGCAGCTCGGACAGGGTGGGGACCGGGGAGCTGTTTTTT. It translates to CASSSDRVGTGELFF.

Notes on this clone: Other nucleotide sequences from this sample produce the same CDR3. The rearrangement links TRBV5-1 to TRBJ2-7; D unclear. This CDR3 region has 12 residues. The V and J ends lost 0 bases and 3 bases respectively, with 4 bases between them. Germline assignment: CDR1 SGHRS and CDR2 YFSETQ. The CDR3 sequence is CASSLGDYEQYF. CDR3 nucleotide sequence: TGCGCCAGCAGCTTGGGTGACTACGAGCAGTACTTC.

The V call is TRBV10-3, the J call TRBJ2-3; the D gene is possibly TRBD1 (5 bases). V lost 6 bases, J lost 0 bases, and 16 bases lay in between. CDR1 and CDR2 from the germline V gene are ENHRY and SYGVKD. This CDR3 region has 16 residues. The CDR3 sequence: CAIRKDRDYSTDTQYF. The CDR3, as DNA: TGTGCCATCAGGAAAGACAGAGATTATAGCACAGATACGCAGTATTTT.

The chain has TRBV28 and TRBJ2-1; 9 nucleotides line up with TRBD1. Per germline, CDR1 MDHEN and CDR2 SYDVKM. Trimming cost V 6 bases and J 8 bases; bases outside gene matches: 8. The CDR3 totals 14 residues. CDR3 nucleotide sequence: TGTGCCAGCAGCCCCGGGACAGGGTGGGATGAGCAGTTCTTC. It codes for CASSPGTGWDEQFF.

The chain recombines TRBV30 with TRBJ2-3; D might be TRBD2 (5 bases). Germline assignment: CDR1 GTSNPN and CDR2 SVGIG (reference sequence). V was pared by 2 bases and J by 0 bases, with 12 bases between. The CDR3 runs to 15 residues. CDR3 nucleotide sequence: TGTGCCTGGAGTCCCCCCGGGAAGAGCACAGATACGCAGTATTTT. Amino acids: CAWSPPGKSTDTQYF.

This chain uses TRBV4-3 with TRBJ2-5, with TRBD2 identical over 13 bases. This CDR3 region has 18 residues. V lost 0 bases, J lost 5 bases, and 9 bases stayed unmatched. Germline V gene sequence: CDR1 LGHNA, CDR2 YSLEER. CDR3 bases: TGCGCCAGCAGCCAAGATTGGACTAGCGGGAGTAGGCGGGAGACCCAGTACTTC. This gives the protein CASSQDWTSGSRRETQYF.

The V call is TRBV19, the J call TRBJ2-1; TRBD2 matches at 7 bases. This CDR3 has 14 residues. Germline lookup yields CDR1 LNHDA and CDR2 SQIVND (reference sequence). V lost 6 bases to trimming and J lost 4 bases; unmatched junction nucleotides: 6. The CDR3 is CASRNREEYNEQFF. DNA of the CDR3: TGTGCCAGTAGAAACCGGGAGGAGTACAATGAGCAGTTCTTC.

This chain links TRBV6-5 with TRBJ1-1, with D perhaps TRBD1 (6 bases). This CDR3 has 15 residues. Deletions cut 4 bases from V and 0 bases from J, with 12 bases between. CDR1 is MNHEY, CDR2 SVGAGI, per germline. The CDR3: CASSSAGTLNTEAFF. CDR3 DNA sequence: TGTGCCAGCAGTTCTGCCGGGACATTGAACACTGAAGCTTTCTTT.

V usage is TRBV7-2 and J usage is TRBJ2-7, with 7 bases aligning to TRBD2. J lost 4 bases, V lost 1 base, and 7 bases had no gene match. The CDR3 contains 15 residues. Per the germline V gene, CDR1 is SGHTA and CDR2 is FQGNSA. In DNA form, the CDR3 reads TGTGCCAGCAGCTTAGGGGCGGGAGCTCCGTACGAGCAGTACTTC. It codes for CASSLGAGAPYEQYF.

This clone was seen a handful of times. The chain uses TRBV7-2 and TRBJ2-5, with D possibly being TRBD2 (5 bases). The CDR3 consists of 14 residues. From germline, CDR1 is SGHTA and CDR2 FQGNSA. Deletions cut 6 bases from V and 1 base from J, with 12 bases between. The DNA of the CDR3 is TGTGCCAGCAGACTTAGCGCCGTCCAAGAGACCCAGTACTTC. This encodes CASRLSAVQETQYF. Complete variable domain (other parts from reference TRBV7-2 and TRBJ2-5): GAGVSQSPSNKVTEKGKDVELRCDPISGHTALYWYRQSLGQGLEFLIYFQGNSAPDKSGLPSDRFSAERTGGSVSTLTIQRTQQEDSAVYLCASRLSAVQETQYFGPGTRLLVL.

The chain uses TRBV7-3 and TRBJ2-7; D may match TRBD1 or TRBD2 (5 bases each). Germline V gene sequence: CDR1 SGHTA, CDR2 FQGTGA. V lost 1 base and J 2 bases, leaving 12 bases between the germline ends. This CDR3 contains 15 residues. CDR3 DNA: TGTGCCAGCAGCTTAAGTGGGACGGACCCCTACGAGCAGTACTTC. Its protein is CASSLSGTDPYEQYF.

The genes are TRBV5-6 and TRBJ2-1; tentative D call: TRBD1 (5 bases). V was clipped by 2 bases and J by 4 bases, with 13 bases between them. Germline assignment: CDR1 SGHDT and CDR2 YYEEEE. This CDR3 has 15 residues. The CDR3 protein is CASSFVEQAYNEQFF. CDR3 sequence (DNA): TGTGCCAGCAGCTTCGTTGAACAGGCTTACAATGAGCAGTTCTTC.

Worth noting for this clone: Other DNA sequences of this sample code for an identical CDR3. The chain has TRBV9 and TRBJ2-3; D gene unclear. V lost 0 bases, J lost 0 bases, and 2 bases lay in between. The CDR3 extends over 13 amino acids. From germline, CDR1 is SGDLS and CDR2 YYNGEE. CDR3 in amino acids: CASSVESTDTQYF. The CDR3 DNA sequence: TGTGCCAGCAGCGTAGAAAGCACAGATACGCAGTATTTT.

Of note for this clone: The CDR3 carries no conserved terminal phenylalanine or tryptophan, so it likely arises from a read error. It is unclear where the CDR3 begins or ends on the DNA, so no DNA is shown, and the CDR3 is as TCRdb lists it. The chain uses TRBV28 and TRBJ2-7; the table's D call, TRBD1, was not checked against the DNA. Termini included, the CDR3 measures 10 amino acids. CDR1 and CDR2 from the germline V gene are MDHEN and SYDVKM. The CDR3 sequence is CASGPGPPDY.

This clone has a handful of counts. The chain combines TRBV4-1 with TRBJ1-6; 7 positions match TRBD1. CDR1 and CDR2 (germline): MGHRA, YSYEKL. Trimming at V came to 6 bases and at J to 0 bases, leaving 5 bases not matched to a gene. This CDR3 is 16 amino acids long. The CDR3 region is CASSRDRDSYNSPLHF. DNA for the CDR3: TGCGCCAGCAGTCGCGACAGGGACTCCTATAATTCACCCCTCCACTTT.

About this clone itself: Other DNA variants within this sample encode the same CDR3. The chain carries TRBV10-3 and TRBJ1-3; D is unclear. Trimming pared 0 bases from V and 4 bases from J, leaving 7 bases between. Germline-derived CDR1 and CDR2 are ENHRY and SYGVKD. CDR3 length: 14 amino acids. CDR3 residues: CAISESGSGNTIYF. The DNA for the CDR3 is TGTGCCATCAGTGAGTCGGGTTCGGGAAACACCATATATTTT.